This T cell receptor beta chain was identified in a study of shared clonotypes between healthy human individuals. Across the whole study: A couple of women and a few men aged 18 to 49 made up the donors. Study-level points and caveats: Non-shared clonotypes were found to have lower generation probabilities than the clonotypes that were shared by all four of the sorted-subset donors.

Naive CD8 cells were CD45RO-negative, positively selected for CCR7, excluding terminally differentiated effector memory CD45RA+ cells. Over several immunoSEQ plates, each subset's genomic DNA was distributed in even portions. Method: immunoSEQ multiplex PCR; TCRdb's copy keeps in-frame clones and lacks some. The table includes under 850,000 clones, 85% to 95% detected once. A word on this clone: Its specificity is not known.

This TCR was sampled from a man under 40 in good health. The sequenced sample was naive CD8+ T cells sorted from blood.

The CDR3 nucleotides read TGTGCCAGCAGCGTAGCTGGTTCATCCACCTACGAGCAGTACTTC. Residues: CASSVAGSSTYEQYF. This chain connects TRBV9 to TRBJ2-7; D is undetermined. This CDR3 has 15 amino acids. Germline CDR1 reads SGDLS; CDR2 reads YYNGEE. Trimming pared 0 bases from V and 2 bases from J, leaving 12 bases between.